The 28 T cell receptor beta chains below were found in one sample sequenced in a study of cytomegalovirus exposure and HLA in healthy donors. The PCR used 60 Vbeta and 13 Jbeta primers. Measured with immunoSEQ multiplex PCR; TCRdb has only the in-frame clones, and not every one. The sample has 100,000 to 150,000 clones, around 68% seen once; the top ten hold under 4.5%. Sample: PBMCs. Receptors originate from a middle-aged man in good health and CMV-seropositive.

This chain joins TRBV27 and TRBJ1-1, with D tentatively TRBD1 (6 bases). Deletions cut 6 bases from V and 0 bases from J, with 11 bases between. Germline V gene sequence: CDR1 MNHEY, CDR2 SMNVEV (reference sequence). The CDR3 sequence is 14 residues long. Written as DNA, the CDR3 is TGTGCCAGCAGCCCGGGACAATTGAACACTGAAGCTTTCTTT. Amino acids: CASSPGQLNTEAFF.

This clone has only a few counts. V and J are TRBV5-5 and TRBJ2-2, with no clear D. V lost 4 bases and J 1 base, leaving 8 bases between the germline ends. The CDR3 has 14 amino acids. Per germline, CDR1 SGHKS and CDR2 YYEKEE (reference sequence). This CDR3 is CASSTSLNTGELFF. The DNA for the CDR3 is TGTGCCAGCAGCACATCCTTGAACACCGGGGAGCTGTTTTTT.

The chain has TRBV7-2 and TRBJ1-1; no firm D call. V was shortened by 1 base and J by 10 bases, with 16 bases between the two germline ends. CDR1 and CDR2 (germline): SGHTA, FQGNSA. The CDR3 runs to 14 residues. The CDR3 coding sequence is TGTGCCAGCAGCTTAGGCGGGCTGAGGGCGGGAGCTTTCTTT. It codes for CASSLGGLRAGAFF.

This chain links TRBV10-1 with TRBJ2-7; 9 positions agree with TRBD1. The J segment lost 2 bases and the V segment lost 4 bases, leaving 3 bases of the junction unmatched. Germline V gene lookup returns CDR1 WNHNN and CDR2 SYGVQD (reference sequence). This CDR3 comprises 14 residues. The CDR3 loop reads CASSAGTGPYEQYF. The CDR3 DNA follows: TGCGCCAGCAGTGCCGGGACAGGGCCCTACGAGCAGTACTTC.

This clone was seen only once. The V call is TRBV15, the J call TRBJ2-7, with D possibly matching TRBD1 (6 bases). V lost 0 bases and J 3 bases, leaving 12 bases between the germline ends. CDR3 size: 15 residues. Looked up from germline, CDR1 is LNHNV and CDR2 is YYDKDF (reference sequence). The CDR3 here is CATSRDTGQYYEQYF. CDR3 DNA: TGTGCCACCAGCAGAGATACGGGACAATACTACGAGCAGTACTTC.

V gene TRBV28 combines with J gene TRBJ1-2, with 7 bases lining up with TRBD1. The V and J ends lost 6 bases and 1 base, in that order; junction bases with no gene match: 14. The CDR3 runs to 17 residues. CDR1 MDHEN and CDR2 SYDVKM come from the germline V gene. The CDR3 loop reads CASRVQGVEVINYGYTF. In nucleotides, the CDR3 is TGTGCCAGCAGGGTCCAGGGGGTAGAAGTTATTAACTATGGCTACACCTTC.

The chain couples TRBV5-1 to TRBJ1-2; TRBD1 agrees at 8 bases. J gave up 8 bases and V 5 bases, and 14 bases lay outside the gene matches. The CDR3 runs 15 residues. Germline CDR1 SGHRS, CDR2 YFSETQ. As DNA, the CDR3 is TGCGCCAGCAGTCGGGAGGACAGGGCCATGAGGGGCTACACCTTC. The encoded protein is CASSREDRAMRGYTF.

The gene calls are TRBV6-5 and TRBJ1-2; D is perhaps TRBD1 (6 bases). V lost 0 bases to trimming and J lost 8 bases, with 13 bases between them. The CDR3 spans 14 residues. Germline loops: CDR1 MNHEY, CDR2 SVGAGI. The CDR3 coding sequence is TGTGCCAGCAGTTACTCTGGCAGGGGTATGGGCTACACCTTC. As protein: CASSYSGRGMGYTF.

The J gene is TRBJ2-1, the V gene TRBV27; 14 nucleotides match TRBD2. CDR1 and CDR2 (germline): MNHEY, SMNVEV (reference sequence). V trimming: 4 bases; J trimming: 7 bases; junction bases outside the gene matches: 3. The CDR3 extends over 15 amino acids. Here the CDR3 reads CASSSGTSGRNEQFF. Written as DNA, the CDR3 is TGTGCCAGCAGTTCGGGGACTAGCGGGAGAAATGAGCAGTTCTTC.

This clone showed up just a few times. The V call is TRBV27, the J call TRBJ1-2; maybe TRBD1 (6 bases). V lost 3 bases, J lost 8 bases, and 13 bases lay in between. This CDR3 contains 13 residues. Germline loops: CDR1 MNHEY, CDR2 SMNVEV (reference sequence). In DNA form, the CDR3 reads TGTGCCAGCAGTTTCCCGTCAGGGGAAGGCTACACCTTC. Its translation is CASSFPSGEGYTF.

The chain links TRBV28 to TRBJ2-7; TRBD1 matches 8 bases. Germline trimming cut 5 bases from V and 2 bases from J; bases unmatched to any gene: 8. The CDR3 length is 15 residues. Germline CDR1 and CDR2: MDHEN and SYDVKM. Here the CDR3 reads CASSEQGAPTYEQYF. CDR3 bases: TGTGCCAGCAGTGAGCAGGGGGCCCCGACCTACGAGCAGTACTTC.

The rearrangement links TRBV4-3 to TRBJ1-2, with TRBD1 as a possible D gene (5 bases). Trimming shortened V by 0 bases and J by 8 bases, and 13 bases separated the two germline ends. Germline lookup yields CDR1 LGHNA and CDR2 YSLEER. CDR3 length: 14 amino acids. This chain's CDR3 is CASSQDRAGAGYTF. CDR3 coding DNA: TGCGCCAGCAGCCAAGACAGGGCCGGCGCGGGCTACACCTTC.

The chain uses TRBV28 and TRBJ2-1; 15 bases map to TRBD2. Losses at the gene ends were 6 bases for V and 9 bases for J; bases not matched to a gene: 6. This CDR3 spans 15 amino acids. CDR1 is MDHEN and CDR2 is SYDVKM in the germline V gene. CDR3 in amino acids: CASSRTGLAGGEQFF. CDR3 DNA: TGTGCCAGCAGCCGAACGGGACTAGCGGGAGGTGAGCAGTTCTTC.

V is TRBV30 and J is TRBJ2-4, with D perhaps TRBD2 (6 bases). Germline V lookup: CDR1 GTSNPN, CDR2 SVGIG (reference sequence). Trimming stripped 3 bases from V and 1 base from J, with 10 bases between. CDR3 length: 14 amino acids. The CDR3 is CAWRGGPAKNIQYF. The CDR3 coding sequence is TGTGCCTGGAGGGGGGGTCCGGCCAAAAACATTCAGTACTTC.

The chain has TRBV29-1 and TRBJ2-5, with D unclear. Germline assignment: CDR1 SQVTM and CDR2 ANQGSEA. This CDR3 contains 11 residues. V lost 3 bases and J lost 5, with 7 bases in between. The CDR3 coding sequence is TGCAGCGTTGAGGTACGGGAGACCCAGTACTTC. Translated: CSVEVRETQYF.

The rearrangement uses TRBV7-6 and TRBJ2-7; 9 positions agree with TRBD1. Trimming removed 4 bases from V and 6 bases from J; junction bases left unmatched: 4. The CDR3 has 13 amino acids. From germline, CDR1 is SGHVS and CDR2 FNYEAQ. In DNA, the CDR3 is TGTGCCAGCAGCTGGGGGACAGGGCGCGAGCAGTACTTC. This encodes CASSWGTGREQYF.

V is TRBV28 and J is TRBJ1-5, with a weak D call TRBD1 (6 bases). V lost 6 bases, J lost 7 bases, and 16 bases lay in between. The CDR3 is 14 amino acids. The germline V gene has CDR1 MDHEN and CDR2 SYDVKM. As DNA, the CDR3 is TGTGCCAGCAGGACCAGGGGCGTAGGGCAGCCCCAGCATTTT. It translates to CASRTRGVGQPQHF.

The chain recombines TRBV27 with TRBJ2-7; TRBD1 matches at 10 bases. The CDR3 runs to 19 residues. Germline CDR1 is MNHEY and CDR2 is SMNVEV (reference sequence). J lost 2 bases, V lost 5 bases, and 18 bases had no gene match. CDR3 nucleotides: TGTGCCAGCAGTCCCAGACAGGGGGCCCCGCGGGGGGTAACCTACGAGCAGTACTTC. Protein sequence: CASSPRQGAPRGVTYEQYF.

The chain is built from TRBV15 and TRBJ1-5; 12 bases agree with TRBD1. The CDR3 is 16 residues long. Per the germline V gene, CDR1 is LNHNV and CDR2 is YYDKDF (reference sequence). J lost 4 bases, V lost 3 bases, and 4 bases had no gene match. In nucleotides, the CDR3 is TGTGCCACCAGCAGTCGGGACAGGGGGCCAAATCAGCCCCAGCATTTT. As protein: CATSSRDRGPNQPQHF.

The V gene is TRBV19, the J gene TRBJ1-5; TRBD1 matches at 7 bases. The CDR3 is 15 residues long. V shed 6 bases and J 2 bases; nucleotides not matched to a gene: 7. In germline, CDR1 is LNHDA, CDR2 SQIVND (reference sequence). In DNA form, the CDR3 reads TGTGCCAGTAGAACACAGGGGAAGGGCAATCAGCCCCAGCATTTT. Its protein product is CASRTQGKGNQPQHF.

The chain is built from TRBV10-3 and TRBJ2-2; 10 bases fit TRBD2. This CDR3 has 14 amino acids. Germline V lookup: CDR1 ENHRY, CDR2 SYGVKD. The ends lost 11 bases at V and 4 bases at J; junction bases unmatched: 7. The chain's CDR3 is CAVRTSGTTGELFF. The CDR3 nucleotides are TGTGCCGTCCGGACTAGCGGTACCACCGGGGAGCTGTTTTTT.

The CDR3 spells CSVEDPIGHRKETQYF. The CDR3 DNA follows: TGCAGCGTTGAAGATCCCATAGGACATAGGAAAGAGACCCAGTACTTC. The V call is TRBV29-1, the J call TRBJ2-5, with TRBD1 as a possible D gene (5 bases). Trimming removed 0 bases at V and 3 bases at J, with 17 bases between. This CDR3 region has 16 residues. CDR1 is SQVTM and CDR2 is ANQGSEA in the germline V gene.

J is TRBJ1-1 and V is TRBV6-1; 8 bases match TRBD1. Germline V gene sequence: CDR1 MNHNS, CDR2 SASEGT. This CDR3 contains 13 residues. V was clipped by 5 bases and J by 8 bases; unmatched bases: 7. CDR3 amino acids: CASSFSQGAEAFF. The CDR3 DNA sequence: TGTGCCAGCAGTTTTTCGCAGGGGGCCGAAGCTTTCTTT.

This chain uses TRBV27 with TRBJ2-7, with D tentatively TRBD1 (5 bases). Germline-derived CDR1 and CDR2 are MNHEY and SMNVEV (reference sequence). The CDR3 is 13 residues long. V was pared by 8 bases and J by 0 bases, with 11 bases between. CDR3 bases: TGTGCCAGCTCCTCGACAGACTCCTACGAGCAGTACTTC. Encoded protein: CASSSTDSYEQYF.

The rearrangement uses TRBV29-1 and TRBJ2-7; TRBD2 aligns across 8 bases. This CDR3 has 12 amino acids. V shed 7 bases, J shed 4 bases, and the junction held 6 bases outside the gene matches. Germline CDR1 SQVTM, CDR2 ANQGSEA. The CDR3 DNA is TGCAGCGGGAGTCCGGGAGGGTACGAGCAGTACTTC. This gives the protein CSGSPGGYEQYF.

This chain uses TRBV5-5 with TRBJ1-6, with D perhaps TRBD1 (5 bases). The CDR3 sequence is 18 residues long. Per the germline V gene, CDR1 is SGHKS and CDR2 is YYEKEE (reference sequence). V shed 0 bases and J shed 4 bases, with 17 bases lying between them. Here the CDR3 DNA reads TGTGCCAGCAGCTTGGAAGTTTGGGGAGGGGCGTATAATTCACCCCTCCACTTT. Translating it yields CASSLEVWGGAYNSPLHF.

The CDR3 bases are TGTGCCAGCAGCCCTGCGGGGTTCACAGATACGCAGTATTTT. Translation gives CASSPAGFTDTQYF. The chain combines TRBV7-7 with TRBJ2-3; D is perhaps TRBD2 (6 bases). Germline V gene lookup returns CDR1 SSHAT and CDR2 FNYEAQ (reference sequence). With 5 bases removed from V and 2 bases from J, the gap between germline ends came to 11 bases. The CDR3 runs to 14 residues. Using reference TRBV7-7 and TRBJ2-3 for the parts outside the CDR3, the full variable domain is GAGVSQSPRYKVTKRGQDVTLRCDPISSHATLYWYQQALGQGPEFLTYFNYEAQPDKSGLPSDRFSAERPEGSISTLTIQRTEQRDSAMYRCASSPAGFTDTQYFGPGTRLTVL.

The chain carries TRBV5-1 and TRBJ1-6, with D possibly matching TRBD1 (5 bases). Trimming took off 0 bases at V and 6 bases at J, with 10 bases between the two ends. Germline CDR1 and CDR2: SGHRS and YFSETQ. This CDR3 region has 15 residues. The CDR3 DNA reads as TGCGCCAGCAGCTTGGCTGGGCAGGGTAATTCACCCCTCCACTTT. Translation gives CASSLAGQGNSPLHF.